This T cell receptor (beta chain) is from a study of blood T cell repertoires in COVID-19. Ages ranged from about 18 to 89 years, with residence in 24 US areas. Using immunoSEQ multiplex PCR, the repertoire was profiled, and TCRdb retains in-frame clones only, with some absent. The table records 240,000 or so clones, around 89% of them present only once. CDR1 is SGDLS, CDR2 YYNGEE, per germline. V lost 4 bases and J 0 bases, leaving 14 bases between the germline ends. This CDR3 is 15 amino acids long. V and J are TRBV9 and TRBJ2-7; weak D call: TRBD2 (6 bases). Sequenced material: PBMCs or T cells enriched from blood (not recorded which). The sequence was collected from a man aged 35 to 55 who had recovered from COVID-19. The CDR3 sequence is CASSPGLLSSYEQYF. Here the CDR3 DNA reads TGTGCCAGCAGCCCGGGACTCCTTAGCTCCTACGAGCAGTACTTC. Supplemented by reference TRBV9 and TRBJ2-7, the full variable domain reads DSGVTQTPKHLITATGQRVTLRCSPRSGDLSVYWYQQSLDQGLQFLIQYYNGEERAKGNILERFSAQQFPDLHSELNLSSLELGDSALYFCASSPGLLSSYEQYFGPGTRLTVT.